Below are 18 T cell receptor beta chains sequenced from a single sample in a study of identifying expanded T cells in peripheral blood. The repertoire was sequenced with immunoSEQ multiplex PCR; TCRdb's copy has only in-frame clones and lacks some. Here the sample spans some 99,000 clones, less than 90% being singletons. Sequenced material: blood. The origin of the receptors is a person between 18 and 75 years old in good health.

The chain uses TRBV7-9 and TRBJ2-7; D unclear. The CDR3 consists of 13 residues. Germline V gene lookup returns CDR1 SEHNR and CDR2 FQNEAQ (reference sequence). Trimming took off 1 base at V and 2 bases at J, with 6 bases between the two ends. The CDR3 region is CASSLVGPYEQYF. CDR3 DNA sequence: TGTGCCAGCAGCTTAGTAGGGCCCTACGAGCAGTACTTC.

V usage is TRBV12-5 and J usage is TRBJ1-1; D is unclear. The ends were cut back, 3 bases at V and 7 bases at J, with 9 bases in the middle. The germline CDR1 and CDR2 sequences are LGHNT and FRNRAP. This CDR3 region has 12 residues. CDR3 amino acids: CASGFPGGEAFF. The CDR3 nucleotides are TGTGCTAGTGGTTTCCCAGGAGGTGAAGCTTTCTTT.

This clone has only one observation. Other DNA sequences in the sample encode the same CDR3. The rearrangement uses TRBV6-1 and TRBJ2-3, with 7 bases aligning to TRBD1. J was trimmed by 5 bases and V by 0 bases; bases with no gene match: 2. The germline gives CDR1 MNHNS, CDR2 SASEGT. The CDR3 is made up of 14 amino acids. The CDR3 spells CASSEAAGGDTQYF. Written as DNA, the CDR3 is TGTGCCAGCAGTGAAGCCGCAGGGGGAGATACGCAGTATTTT.

V gene TRBV29-1 combines with J gene TRBJ2-1; 7 positions match TRBD2. Losses at the gene ends were 3 bases for V and 1 base for J; bases not matched to a gene: 9. The CDR3 has 16 amino acids. Germline lookup yields CDR1 SQVTM and CDR2 ANQGSEA. CDR3 in amino acids: CSVDLGEGLSYNEQFF. CDR3 nucleotide sequence: TGCAGCGTTGATTTGGGGGAGGGCCTTTCCTACAATGAGCAGTTCTTC.

The rearrangement uses TRBV7-9 and TRBJ2-7, with 9 bases fitting TRBD2. Losses at the gene ends were 5 bases for V and 5 bases for J; bases not matched to a gene: 10. This CDR3 comprises 15 residues. Germline V CDR1 and CDR2: SEHNR, FQNEAQ (reference sequence). The CDR3 here is CASSPRRLAGHEQYF. Written as DNA, the CDR3 is TGTGCCAGCAGCCCTAGGCGCCTAGCGGGGCACGAGCAGTACTTC.

This rearrangement joins TRBV25-1 to TRBJ1-1; 8 bases match TRBD1. Germline-derived CDR1 and CDR2 are MGHDK and SYGVNS. This CDR3 has 12 residues. DNA of the CDR3: TGTGCAGCCGGAGGACAGGGCACTGAAGCTTTCTTT. Protein product: CAAGGQGTEAFF.

This chain links TRBV18 with TRBJ1-3; D not resolved. There are 17 residues in the CDR3. Looked up from germline, CDR1 is KGHSH and CDR2 is LQKENI. V shed 2 bases and J shed 0 bases, with 14 bases lying between them. This CDR3 reads CASSPTAATSSGNTIYF. The CDR3 DNA reads TGTGCCAGCTCACCAACGGCGGCAACCTCCTCTGGAAACACCATATATTTT.

The V and J genes are TRBV7-8 and TRBJ2-7, with D possibly matching TRBD1 (5 bases). Germline V lookup: CDR1 SGHVS, CDR2 FQNEAQ. The CDR3 totals 15 residues. The V end lost 1 base, the J end lost 5 bases, and 15 bases lay between the germline ends. CDR3 nucleotide sequence: TGTGCCAGCAGCTTAGGGGGCGCAGGGTCCGACGAGCAGTACTTC. This encodes CASSLGGAGSDEQYF.

The gene calls are TRBV7-2 and TRBJ2-6; the D gene is possibly TRBD1 (5 bases). The CDR3 is 15 amino acids. From germline, CDR1 is SGHTA and CDR2 FQGNSA. Trimming took 5 bases from V and 4 from J, leaving 12 bases between them. CDR3 sequence (DNA): TGTGCCAGCAGCCTCAGGGTTCTGGGGGCCAACGTCCTGACTTTC. Its translation is CASSLRVLGANVLTF.

V usage is TRBV5-6 and J usage is TRBJ1-5, with 9 bases matching TRBD1. Germline V gene lookup returns CDR1 SGHDT and CDR2 YYEEEE. The V and J ends lost 4 bases and 4 bases, in that order; junction bases with no gene match: 6. The CDR3 covers 15 residues. CDR3 amino acids: CASSSGTGFNQPQHF. The CDR3 bases are TGTGCCAGCAGCAGCGGGACAGGGTTTAATCAGCCCCAGCATTTT. The full variable domain, with the rest looked up from reference TRBV5-6 and TRBJ1-5, is DAGVTQSPTHLIKTRGQQVTLRCSPKSGHDTVSWYQQALGQGPQFIFQYYEEEERQRGNFPDRFSGHQFPNYSSELNVNALLLGDSALYLCASSSGTGFNQPQHFGDGTRLSIL.

The chain couples TRBV7-7 to TRBJ2-1; no firm D call. Germline lookup yields CDR1 SSHAT and CDR2 FNYEAQ (reference sequence). The germline V and J ends were trimmed by 1 base and 0 bases, with 7 bases remaining between them. This CDR3 contains 15 residues. CDR3 protein: CASSLGRNSYNEQFF. The CDR3 nucleotides read TGTGCCAGCAGCTTAGGACGGAACTCCTACAATGAGCAGTTCTTC.

This clone was seen only a few times. The chain links TRBV14 to TRBJ2-7; the D is unclear. This CDR3 spans 12 amino acids. With 1 base removed from V and 4 bases from J, the gap between germline ends came to 5 bases. Germline V gene data show CDR1 as SGHDN and CDR2 as FVKESK. As DNA, the CDR3 is TGTGCCAGCAGCCAAGGGCCTTACGAGCAGTACTTC. Its translation: CASSQGPYEQYF.

This sequence joins TRBV11-1 and TRBJ2-7; TRBD2 aligns across 8 bases. The CDR3 covers 14 residues. Germline CDR1 SGHAT, CDR2 FQDESV (reference sequence). J lost 7 bases, V lost 5 bases, and 10 bases had no gene match. Here the CDR3 DNA reads TGTGCCAGCAGCCACTCCGGGGGGGCGGGTGAGCAGTACTTC. Its protein is CASSHSGGAGEQYF.

The chain carries TRBV7-9 and TRBJ1-1, with D unresolved. V was clipped by 5 bases and J by 3 bases, with 10 bases between them. This CDR3 contains 13 residues. CDR1 and CDR2 (germline): SEHNR, FQNEAQ (reference sequence). CDR3 sequence: CASSPSRDTEAFF. In DNA form, the CDR3 reads TGTGCCAGCAGCCCCTCCCGGGACACTGAAGCTTTCTTT.

Relative to its sample, this clone is medium-sized. J is TRBJ2-7 and V is TRBV27, with TRBD2 matching over 8 bases. Germline CDR1 MNHEY, CDR2 SMNVEV (reference sequence). CDR3 size: 13 residues. V was clipped by 3 bases and J by 6 bases; unmatched bases: 4. CDR3 coding DNA: TGTGCCAGCAGTTTGAGTCTAGCGGGCGAGCAGTACTTC. Protein: CASSLSLAGEQYF.

This chain connects TRBV28 to TRBJ1-5, with 7 nucleotides matching TRBD1. Unmatched junction bases numbered 8, after V lost 3 bases and J lost 0 bases. CDR3 length equals 17 residues. Germline CDR1 is MDHEN and CDR2 is SYDVKM. CDR3 loop: CASSFWQGGYSNQPQHF. CDR3 nucleotide sequence: TGTGCCAGCAGTTTTTGGCAGGGGGGCTATAGCAATCAGCCCCAGCATTTT. The full variable domain, its missing parts supplied by reference TRBV28 and TRBJ1-5, is DVKVTQSSRYLVKRTGEKVFLECVQDMDHENMFWYRQDPGLGLRLIYFSYDVKMKEKGDIPEGYSVSREKKERFSLILESASTNQTSMYLCASSFWQGGYSNQPQHFGDGTRLSIL.

The rearrangement uses TRBV19 and TRBJ1-2; possible D gene TRBD1, 6 bases. With 6 bases removed from V and 6 bases from J, the gap between germline ends came to 20 bases. The CDR3 spans 15 residues. Per germline, CDR1 LNHDA and CDR2 SQIVND (reference sequence). The CDR3 nucleotides read TGTGCCAGTAGAAATTCAGGGGCCACCGGGGATGGCTACACCTTC. Protein product: CASRNSGATGDGYTF.

The V gene is TRBV5-1, the J gene TRBJ2-2; D may match TRBD1 or TRBD2 (6 bases each). Germline assignment: CDR1 SGHRS and CDR2 YFSETQ. CDR3 length equals 18 residues. Trimming cost V 1 base and J 4 bases, with 20 bases left between them. The CDR3 sequence is CASSLWPSAGGFTGELFF. The DNA of the CDR3 is TGCGCCAGCAGCTTGTGGCCCTCTGCCGGGGGCTTCACCGGGGAGCTGTTTTTT.